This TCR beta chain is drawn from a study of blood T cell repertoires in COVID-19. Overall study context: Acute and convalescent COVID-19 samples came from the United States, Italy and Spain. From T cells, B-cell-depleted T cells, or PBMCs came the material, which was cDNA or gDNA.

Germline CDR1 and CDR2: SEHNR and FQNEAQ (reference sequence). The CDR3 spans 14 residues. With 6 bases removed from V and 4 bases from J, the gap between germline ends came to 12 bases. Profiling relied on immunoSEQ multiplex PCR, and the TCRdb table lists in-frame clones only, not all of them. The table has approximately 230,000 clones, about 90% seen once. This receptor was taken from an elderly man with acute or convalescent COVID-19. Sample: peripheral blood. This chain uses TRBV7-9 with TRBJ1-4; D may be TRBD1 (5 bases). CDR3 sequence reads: CASSWGLNNEKLFF. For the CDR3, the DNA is TGTGCCAGCAGTTGGGGACTCAATAATGAAAAACTGTTTTTT.